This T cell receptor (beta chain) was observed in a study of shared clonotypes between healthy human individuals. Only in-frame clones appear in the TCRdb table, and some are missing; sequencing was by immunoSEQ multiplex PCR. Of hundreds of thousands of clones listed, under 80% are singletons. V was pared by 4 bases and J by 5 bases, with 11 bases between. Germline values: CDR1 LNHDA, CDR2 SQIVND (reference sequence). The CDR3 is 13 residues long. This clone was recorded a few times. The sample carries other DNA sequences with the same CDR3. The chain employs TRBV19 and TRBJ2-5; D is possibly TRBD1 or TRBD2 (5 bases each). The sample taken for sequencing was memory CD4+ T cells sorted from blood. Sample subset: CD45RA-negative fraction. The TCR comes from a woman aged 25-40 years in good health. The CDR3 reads CASSKGSSETQYF. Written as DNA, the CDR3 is TGTGCCAGTAGTAAGGGGAGCTCGGAGACCCAGTACTTC. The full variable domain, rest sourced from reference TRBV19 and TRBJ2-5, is DGGITQSPKYLFRKEGQNVTLSCEQNLNHDAMYWYRQDPGQGLRLIYYSQIVNDFQKGDIAEGYSVSREKKESFPLTVTSAQKNPTAFYLCASSKGSSETQYFGPGTRLLVL.